These T cell receptor beta chains were read from a single sample in a study of vaccination effects on CD4 cells after COVID-19. Produced via immunoSEQ multiplex PCR; TCRdb's table is partial and in-frame only. There are 50,000 to 60,000 clones in the sample; roughly 70% occur only once, and 18% lies in the top ten. Antigen specificity for these receptors is unknown. Here the sequenced sample was CD4+ T cells from PBMCs cultured with SARS-CoV-2 spike peptides, taken before COVID-19 vaccination. These receptors originate from a human donor who received a COVID-19 vaccine. The conserved cysteine and the conserved F or W are not part of the CDR3 here. Size tells how often a clone was seen (once, few, many) or the class of an expanded clone, and some rows leave it out.

j_gene | v_gene | abundance | CDR3aa
TRBJ2-7 | TRBV19 | . | ASSNQGGSYEQY
TRBJ1-2 | TRBV7-2 | few | ASSLTGGYGYT
TRBJ1-3 | TRBV18 | . | ASSRVSGNTIY
TRBJ1-1 | TRBV12-5 | . | ASGGPWTGGPNLPEWKAF
TRBJ1-1 | TRBV5-4 | few | ASSLGRDTEAF
TRBJ2-1 | TRBV20-1 | . | SARVAGEQF
TRBJ2-5 | TRBV4-2 | . | ASSQDVQGQETQY
TRBJ2-2 | TRBV11-3 | few | ASSSRDSWGTGELF
TRBJ1-3 | TRBV2 | . | ASSRDRGAGNTIY
TRBJ1-1 | TRBV2 | . | ASRRGLSTEAF
TRBJ1-3 | TRBV4-3 | . | ASSQDPQSGNTIY
TRBJ2-2 | TRBV10-3 | . | AISRGGRNTGELF
TRBJ2-7 | TRBV6-5 | . | ASSYSPSGSYEQY
TRBJ1-5 | TRBV4-3 | few | ASSATWGQRLH
TRBJ1-2 | TRBV19 | few | ASSRGQAVLGYT
TRBJ1-3 | TRBV3-1/TRBV3-2 | . | ASSLRGSGNTIY
TRBJ1-6 | TRBV11-2 | few | ASSLVARGNSPLH
TRBJ1-1 | TRBV3-1/TRBV3-2 | . | ASSQGGPSSAEAF
TRBJ2-2 | TRBV7-8 | . | ASSLPGWEAPTGELF
TRBJ2-7 | TRBV11-2 | few | ASSSRAGGWEQY
TRBJ1-1 | TRBV2 | once | ASSFGRNTEAF
TRBJ2-1 | TRBV4-3 | . | ASSQGYGTVNEQF
TRBJ2-7 | TRBV28 | . | ASRFSSAFPLYEQY
TRBJ2-5 | TRBV19 | . | ASSKWDRGSQETQY
TRBJ1-2 | TRBV14 | . | ASSPRTGDGYT
TRBJ1-5 | TRBV30 | few | AWSREAGQPQH
TRBJ1-2 | TRBV6-5 | . | ASSYSDRASSYT
TRBJ1-3 | TRBV4-3 | . | ASSQDLRTGSGNTIY
TRBJ2-1 | TRBV28 | . | ASSYLDAPSNEQF
TRBJ2-3 | TRBV5-8 | . | ASSPTSGGPTSTDTQY
TRBJ1-1 | TRBV9 | . | ASSVGETVPTEAF
TRBJ1-4 | TRBV4-2 | . | ASNTAPNEKLF
TRBJ2-3 | TRBV10-3 | . | AISPGGTDTQY
TRBJ1-2 | TRBV5-8 | . | ASSGGGQANYGYT
TRBJ1-3 | TRBV2 | . | ASSLGQGRGNTIY
TRBJ2-2 | TRBV7-8 | . | ASSLVIWEKRNTGELF
TRBJ1-1 | TRBV13 | . | ASSLGQGRTEAF
TRBJ2-7 | TRBV2 | . | ASSETDLTYEQY